The 28 T cell receptor beta chains below were found in one sample sequenced in a study of beta chain features in type 1 diabetes. Study results and limitations: Among all four CD4+ subsets, Type 1 diabetes patients had TCRB CDR3s that were moderately but significantly shorter.

These receptors have no identified antigens. Investigators reverse transcribed all isolated RNA, so they sequenced expressed TCRB transcripts. Produced via immunoSEQ multiplex PCR; TCRdb's table is partial and in-frame only. This sample has about 28,000 clones, with 65% found just once. The sequencing input was Tregs from blood. The receptors shown here come from a young woman with type 1 diabetes.

This clone was seen a single time. The V call is TRBV18, the J call TRBJ2-7; D is ambiguous. CDR1 is KGHSH and CDR2 is LQKENI in the germline V gene. V was cut by 3 bases and J by 6 bases, with 15 bases left in between. This CDR3 comprises 14 residues. The DNA of the CDR3 is TGTGCCAGCTCACCGCCGGGTCCTTTTTTCGAGCAGTACTTC. Translated, it gives CASSPPGPFFEQYF.

Regarding this clone: At one of its ends the junction is not consistent with the germline gene, which may arise from a read error. This chain links TRBV29-1 with TRBJ1-3; TRBD1 aligns across 9 bases. Germline V lookup: CDR1 SQVTM, CDR2 ANQGSEA. The CDR3 runs 15 residues. The CDR3: CSVVPGQGSGNTIYF. In nucleotides, the CDR3 is TGCAGCGTCGTACCGGGACAGGGTTCTGGAAACACTATATATTTT.

The rearrangement uses TRBV25-1 and TRBJ1-6; D perhaps matches TRBD1 (5 bases). The V gene lost 3 bases and the J gene lost 3 bases, with 9 bases spanning the gap. Germline V lookup: CDR1 MGHDK, CDR2 SYGVNS. The CDR3 runs 15 residues. CDR3: CASSDAGLYNSPLHF. CDR3 DNA: TGTGCCAGCAGTGACGCGGGACTCTATAATTCACCCCTCCACTTT. Using reference TRBV25-1 and TRBJ1-6 for the parts outside the CDR3, the full variable domain is EADIYQTPRYLVIGTGKKITLECSQTMGHDKMYWYQQDPGMELHLIHYSYGVNSTEKGDLSSESTVSRIRTEHFPLTLESARPSHTSQYLCASSDAGLYNSPLHFGNGTRLTVT.

This chain links TRBV6-6 with TRBJ1-2; D unresolved. V was trimmed by 6 bases and J by 1 base, leaving 9 bases between them. Germline assignment: CDR1 MNHNY and CDR2 SVGAGI (reference sequence). This CDR3 comprises 13 residues. CDR3 DNA: TGTGCCAGCAGCGCGGCCGTTAACTATGGCTACACCTTC. It is translated as CASSAAVNYGYTF.

V usage is TRBV23-1 and J usage is TRBJ2-2, with a tentative D call TRBD2 (5 bases). TRBV23-1 belongs to the ORF category, with a function that is uncertain. The V end lost 6 bases, the J end lost 6 bases, and 20 bases lay between the germline ends. The CDR3 has 16 residues. The CDR3 is CASSPLEGEFAGELFF. DNA for the CDR3: TGCGCCAGCAGCCCTTTAGAGGGAGAGTTCGCCGGGGAGCTGTTTTTT.

This chain connects TRBV10-3 to TRBJ2-3, with 15 bases aligning to TRBD2. The CDR3 is 18 amino acids. Germline loops: CDR1 ENHRY, CDR2 SYGVKD. V lost 6 bases, J lost 5 bases, and 12 bases stayed unmatched. CDR3 nucleotides: TGTGCCATCAGCCGGGGACTAGCGGGAGGATCCTATGGAGATACGCAGTATTTT. Its translation: CAISRGLAGGSYGDTQYF.

The V and J genes are TRBV4-1 and TRBJ1-1; 8 nucleotides match TRBD1. The germline CDR1 and CDR2 sequences are MGHRA and YSYEKL. V lost 4 bases to trimming and J lost 5 bases; unmatched junction nucleotides: 15. The CDR3 covers 17 residues. The CDR3 reads CASSLNIYTGGPTEAFF. Written as DNA, the CDR3 is TGCGCCAGCAGCCTTAACATTTATACAGGGGGGCCTACTGAAGCTTTCTTT.

This clone showed up just a few times. The rearrangement links TRBV29-1 to TRBJ2-3; unclear D gene. Germline assignment: CDR1 SQVTM and CDR2 ANQGSEA. V lost 4 bases and J 2 bases, leaving 16 bases between the germline ends. The CDR3 totals 15 residues. The CDR3 protein is CSVVWADPITDTQYF. DNA for the CDR3: TGCAGCGTTGTTTGGGCAGACCCTATCACAGATACGCAGTATTTT.

V and J are TRBV5-1 and TRBJ2-7; D unresolved. V lost 1 base to trimming and J lost 5 bases, with 13 bases between them. The CDR3 loop spans 14 amino acids. Germline V gene sequence: CDR1 SGHRS, CDR2 YFSETQ. The DNA of the CDR3 is TGCGCCAGCAGCTTGAGAGGAGTAACGAACGAGCAGTACTTC. This translates into CASSLRGVTNEQYF.

CDR3 in DNA: TGTGCCAGCAGTGATTACAGGGTCAGGGGTGTGGGTCAAGAGACCCAGTACTTC. Translated: CASSDYRVRGVGQETQYF. This chain joins TRBV25-1 and TRBJ2-5; D might be TRBD1 (6 bases). This CDR3 is 18 amino acids long. V lost 3 bases, J lost 2 bases, and 22 bases lay in between. Germline V gives CDR1 MGHDK, CDR2 SYGVNS.

The chain couples TRBV19 to TRBJ2-7, with TRBD1 identical over 7 bases. V trimming: 4 bases; J trimming: 3 bases; junction bases outside the gene matches: 6. CDR3 length equals 14 residues. CDR1 is LNHDA and CDR2 is SQIVND in the germline V gene (reference sequence). The CDR3 sequence is CASSRGQLVYEQYF. The CDR3 coding sequence is TGTGCCAGTAGTAGGGGACAGCTCGTCTACGAGCAGTACTTC.

The chain joins TRBV6-1 to TRBJ2-5; D not resolved. The CDR3 is 16 residues long. Germline-derived CDR1 and CDR2 are MNHNS and SASEGT. V was clipped by 1 base and J by 2 bases, with 14 bases between them. The CDR3 loop is CASSEGGWAVQETQYF. CDR3 in DNA: TGTGCCAGCAGTGAAGGTGGCTGGGCAGTTCAAGAGACCCAGTACTTC.

This chain links TRBV5-1 with TRBJ2-1; tentatively, D is TRBD2 (6 bases). Per germline, CDR1 SGHRS and CDR2 YFSETQ. This CDR3 has 13 residues. V shed 0 bases and J shed 8 bases, with 9 bases lying between them. CDR3 sequence reads: CASSLGSGDEQFF. CDR3 in DNA: TGCGCCAGCAGCTTGGGTTCGGGGGATGAGCAGTTCTTC.

The chain couples TRBV18 to TRBJ1-6; tentatively, D is TRBD1 (5 bases). This CDR3 has 14 residues. Trimming removed 3 bases from V and 6 bases from J, with 9 bases in between. Germline values: CDR1 KGHSH, CDR2 LQKENI. As DNA, the CDR3 is TGTGCCAGCTCACCGTCCGGGGGTAATTCACCCCTCCACTTT. This codes for CASSPSGGNSPLHF.

This clone was recorded only once. Written as DNA, the CDR3 is TGTGCCAGTAGCAAACTAGCGGGAGCTATGGATGAGCAGTTCTTC. Encoded protein: CASSKLAGAMDEQFF. This chain uses TRBV19 with TRBJ2-1, with 11 bases lining up with TRBD2. Germline V gene lookup returns CDR1 LNHDA and CDR2 SQIVND (reference sequence). This CDR3 is 15 amino acids long. The junction had 9 bases not matched to a gene; V was cut back by 6 bases and J by 8 bases.

The chain couples TRBV5-1 to TRBJ1-2; the D is unclear. The CDR3 runs 14 residues. Germline V gene data show CDR1 as SGHRS and CDR2 as YFSETQ. Trimming removed 4 bases at V and 8 bases at J, with 18 bases between. The DNA of the CDR3 is TGCGCCAGCAGCCCCGGCGGGGAGGAAGGAGGCTACACCTTC. Translated: CASSPGGEEGGYTF.

The chain couples TRBV4-1 to TRBJ2-7; tentatively, D is TRBD2 (6 bases). There are 16 residues in the CDR3. V lost 4 bases, J lost 4 bases, and 20 bases lay in between. Germline loops: CDR1 MGHRA, CDR2 YSYEKL. CDR3 in amino acids: CASSRGTSSTTYEQYF. In nucleotides, the CDR3 is TGCGCCAGCAGCCGAGGGACTTCCTCCACCACTTACGAGCAGTACTTC.

About this clone: Compared with germline, one end of the junction differs, possibly owing to a read error. V and J are TRBV7-7 and TRBJ2-7; weak D call: TRBD2 (5 bases). The CDR3 has 13 residues. Germline CDR1 is SSHAT and CDR2 is FNYEAQ (reference sequence). Here the CDR3 DNA reads TGTGCTAGCAGCTTAGTACTGAGGGACGAGCAGTACTTC. Translation: CASSLVLRDEQYF. The entire variable domain, with the rest obtained from reference TRBV7-7 and TRBJ2-7, is as follows: GAGVSQSPRYKVTKRGQDVTLRCDPISSHATLYWYQQALGQGPEFLTYFNYEAQPDKSGLPSDRFSAERPEGSISTLTIQRTEQRDSAMYRCASSLVLRDEQYFGPGTRLTVT.

This clone has just one count. This rearrangement joins TRBV6-1 to TRBJ1-2; 7 nucleotides match TRBD1. Germline loops: CDR1 MNHNS, CDR2 SASEGT. The V gene end was trimmed by 6 bases and the J gene end by 4 bases; junction bases not matched to a gene: 8. There are 14 residues in the CDR3. The CDR3 region has the DNA TGTGCCAGCAGCACAGGGGACACTGGCTATGGCTACACCTTC. Encoded protein: CASSTGDTGYGYTF.

The gene calls are TRBV10-3 and TRBJ1-6, with D possibly matching TRBD1 (5 bases). Trimming took off 6 bases at V and 6 bases at J, with 12 bases between the two ends. From germline, CDR1 is ENHRY and CDR2 SYGVKD. CDR3 size: 14 residues. The DNA of the CDR3 is TGTGCCATCAGACTCGAACAGGCTAATTCACCCCTCCACTTT. Encoded protein: CAIRLEQANSPLHF.

The table lists this clone with a few counts. The gene calls are TRBV7-9 and TRBJ2-7, with D unresolved. The CDR3 length is 12 residues. Per germline, CDR1 SEHNR and CDR2 FQNEAQ (reference sequence). V dropped 5 bases and J dropped 3 bases, with 8 bases sitting between them. In DNA, the CDR3 is TGTGCCAGCAGCGGCGGCCTCTACGAGCAGTACTTC. This gives the protein CASSGGLYEQYF. Supplemented by reference TRBV7-9 and TRBJ2-7, the full variable domain reads DTGVSQNPRHKITKRGQNVTFRCDPISEHNRLYWYRQTLGQGPEFLTYFQNEAQLEKSRLLSDRFSAERPKGSFSTLEIQRTEQGDSAMYLCASSGGLYEQYFGPGTRLTVT.

The chain has TRBV25-1 and TRBJ2-5, with a possible D match to TRBD1 (6 bases). There are 14 residues in the CDR3. The germline V gene has CDR1 MGHDK and CDR2 SYGVNS. The germline V and J ends were trimmed by 6 bases and 2 bases, with 13 bases remaining between them. CDR3 sequence: CASRDKGTQETQYF. As DNA, the CDR3 is TGTGCCAGCAGAGACAAGGGGACACAAGAGACCCAGTACTTC.

The rearrangement links TRBV6-5 to TRBJ2-5; D unclear. The CDR3 spans 11 residues. CDR1 and CDR2 from the germline V gene are MNHEY and SVGAGI. V was shortened by 2 bases and J by 4 bases, with 2 bases between the two germline ends. CDR3 sequence (DNA): TGTGCCAGCAGTTACCTAGAGACCCAGTACTTC. It encodes CASSYLETQYF.

This clone was seen a handful of times. The chain links TRBV6-1 to TRBJ2-7; no clear D gene. Germline-derived CDR1 and CDR2 are MNHNS and SASEGT. This CDR3 region has 11 residues. The ends were cut back, 4 bases at V and 2 bases at J, with 3 bases in the middle. The CDR3 nucleotides read TGTGCCAGCAGTGTAACCTACGAGCAGTACTTC. Amino acids: CASSVTYEQYF.

V is TRBV25-1 and J is TRBJ2-5; 7 nucleotides align to TRBD1. J lost 5 bases, V lost 4 bases, and 13 bases had no gene match. Germline assignment: CDR1 MGHDK and CDR2 SYGVNS. This CDR3 has 16 amino acids. The CDR3 nucleotides are TGTGCCAGCAGTGCGGTATCGACAGGGTTGGGGGAGACCCAGTACTTC. Translated, it gives CASSAVSTGLGETQYF.

This clone has a single count. This sequence joins TRBV7-9 and TRBJ1-2; D gene ambiguous. Between the trimmed V and J ends, which lost 5 bases and 0 bases, there was a span of 7 bases. Germline CDR1 SEHNR, CDR2 FQNEAQ (reference sequence). CDR3 length: 13 amino acids. CDR3 sequence reads: CASSPLPNYGYTF. In DNA form, the CDR3 reads TGTGCCAGCAGCCCTCTACCTAACTATGGCTACACCTTC.

This clone is classed as medium-sized. CDR3 amino acids: CASSPEGLGEAFF. Written as DNA, the CDR3 is TGTGCCAGCAGCCCAGAGGGACTAGGGGAGGCTTTCTTT. The chain employs TRBV6-7 and TRBJ1-1; D may be TRBD1 (5 bases). TRBV6-7 is treated as an ORF (open reading frame) with a function not yet certain. CDR3 length: 13 amino acids. The germline V and J ends were trimmed by 6 bases and 11 bases, with 19 bases remaining between them.

V gene TRBV5-1 combines with J gene TRBJ2-1; D ambiguous. CDR3 size: 15 residues. CDR1 is SGHRS and CDR2 is YFSETQ in the germline V gene. Trimming took 1 base from V and 6 from J, leaving 14 bases between them. In DNA form, the CDR3 reads TGCGCCAGCAGCTTGATGGGTAGTGGCGGCAATGAGCAGTTCTTC. As protein: CASSLMGSGGNEQFF.